This T cell receptor beta chain derives from a study of CD8+ T cells in alopecia areata. Across the study: Treated patients took oral tofacitinib at 5 to 10 mg twice daily.

On this clone: What it binds is unknown.

Treatment meaning: oral pan-JAK inhibitor, 5-10 mg twice daily. Points from the study as a whole: Among the 100 top clones, expanded CD8+ clones, like scalp clonality, were significantly decreased by tofacitinib.

Sequencing templates came from extracted RNA that was reverse transcribed into cDNA. Sequencing was performed with immunoSEQ multiplex PCR; in TCRdb, only in-frame clones are kept and a portion is missing. This sample yields about 160,000 clones, of which about three fifths are seen a single time; approximately 0.9% belongs to the top ten. Trimming left V 7 bases short and J 2 bases short, with 14 bases between. Per the germline V gene, CDR1 is SNHLY and CDR2 is FYNNEI. The CDR3 consists of 14 residues. The chain is built from TRBV2 and TRBJ1-2, with D possibly matching TRBD1 (5 bases). This receptor was identified in a human donor with alopecia areata. The source material was CD4+ T cells sorted from blood, sampled at week 4, from a patient treated with tofacitinib. DNA of the CDR3: TGTGCCAGCAAAAAGGACACCCCCAACTATGGCTACACCTTC. Encoded protein: CASKKDTPNYGYTF.